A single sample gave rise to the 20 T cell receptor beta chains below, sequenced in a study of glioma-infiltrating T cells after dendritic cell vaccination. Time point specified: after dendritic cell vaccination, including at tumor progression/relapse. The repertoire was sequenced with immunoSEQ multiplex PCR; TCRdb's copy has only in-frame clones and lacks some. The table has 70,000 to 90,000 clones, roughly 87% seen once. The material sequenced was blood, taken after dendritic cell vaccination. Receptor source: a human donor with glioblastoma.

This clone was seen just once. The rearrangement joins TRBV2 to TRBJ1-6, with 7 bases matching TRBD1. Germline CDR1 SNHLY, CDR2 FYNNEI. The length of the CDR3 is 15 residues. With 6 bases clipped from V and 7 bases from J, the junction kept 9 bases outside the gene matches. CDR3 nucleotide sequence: TGTGCCAGCAGCGACGACAGGGTGGAAAATTCACCCCTCCACTTT. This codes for CASSDDRVENSPLHF.

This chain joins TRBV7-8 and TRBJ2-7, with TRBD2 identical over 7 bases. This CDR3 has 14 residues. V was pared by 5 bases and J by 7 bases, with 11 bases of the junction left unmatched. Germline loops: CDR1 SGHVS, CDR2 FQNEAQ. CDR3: CASSPGSGGNEQYF. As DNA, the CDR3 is TGTGCCAGCAGCCCCGGGTCGGGGGGAAATGAGCAGTACTTC. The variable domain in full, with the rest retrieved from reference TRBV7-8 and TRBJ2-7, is GAGVSQSPRYKVAKRGQDVALRCDPISGHVSLFWYQQALGQGPEFLTYFQNEAQLDKSGLPSDRFFAERPEGSVSTLKIQRTQQEDSAVYLCASSPGSGGNEQYFGPGTRLTVT.

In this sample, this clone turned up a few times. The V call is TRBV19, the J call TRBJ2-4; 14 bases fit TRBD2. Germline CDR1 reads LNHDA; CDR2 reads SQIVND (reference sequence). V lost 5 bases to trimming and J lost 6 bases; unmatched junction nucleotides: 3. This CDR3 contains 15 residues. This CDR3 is CASSFGLAGGNIQYF. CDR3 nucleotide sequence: TGTGCCAGTAGTTTTGGACTAGCGGGGGGAAACATTCAGTACTTC.

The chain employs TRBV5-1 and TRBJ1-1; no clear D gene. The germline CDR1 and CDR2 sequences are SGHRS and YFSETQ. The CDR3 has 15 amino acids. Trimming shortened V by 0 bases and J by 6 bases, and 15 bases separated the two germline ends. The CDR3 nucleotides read TGCGCCAGCAGCTTGGCCCCGGGAGGAGGATCTGAAGCTTTCTTT. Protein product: CASSLAPGGGSEAFF.

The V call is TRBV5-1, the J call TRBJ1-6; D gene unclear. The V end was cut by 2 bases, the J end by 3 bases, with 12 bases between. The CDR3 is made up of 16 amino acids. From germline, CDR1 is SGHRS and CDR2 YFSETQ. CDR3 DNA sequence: TGCGCCAGCAGCTTAGAGGGCGGTGACTATAATTCACCCCTCCACTTT. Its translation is CASSLEGGDYNSPLHF.

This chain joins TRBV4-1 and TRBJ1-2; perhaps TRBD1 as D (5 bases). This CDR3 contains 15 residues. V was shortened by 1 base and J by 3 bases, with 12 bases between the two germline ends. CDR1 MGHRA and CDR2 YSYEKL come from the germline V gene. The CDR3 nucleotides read TGCGCCAGCAGCCAAGTTGCAGGGCTCCACTATGGCTACACCTTC. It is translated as CASSQVAGLHYGYTF.

This chain's CDR3 is CSVTGGLSSYEQYF. CDR3 DNA: TGCAGCGTCACAGGGGGACTGAGCTCCTACGAGCAGTACTTC. The rearrangement joins TRBV29-1 to TRBJ2-7; 8 bases agree with TRBD1. The CDR3 runs to 14 residues. V lost 6 bases, J lost 0 bases, and 7 bases stayed unmatched. Germline V gene lookup returns CDR1 SQVTM and CDR2 ANQGSEA.

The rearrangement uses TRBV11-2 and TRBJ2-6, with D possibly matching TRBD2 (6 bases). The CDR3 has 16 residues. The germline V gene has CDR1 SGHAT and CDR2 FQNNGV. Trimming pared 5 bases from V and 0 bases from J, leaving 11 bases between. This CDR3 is CASSNLGGSGANVLTF. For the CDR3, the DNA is TGTGCCAGCAGCAACCTGGGGGGCTCTGGGGCCAACGTCCTGACTTTC. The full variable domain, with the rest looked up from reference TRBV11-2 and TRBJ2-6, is EAGVAQSPRYKIIEKRQSVAFWCNPISGHATLYWYQQILGQGPKLLIQFQNNGVVDDSQLPKDRFSAERLKGVDSTLKIQPAKLEDSAVYLCASSNLGGSGANVLTFGAGSRLTVL.

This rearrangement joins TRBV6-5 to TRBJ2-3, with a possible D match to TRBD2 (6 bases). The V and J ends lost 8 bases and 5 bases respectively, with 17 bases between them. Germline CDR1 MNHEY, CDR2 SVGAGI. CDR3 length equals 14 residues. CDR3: CASSYRPGVDTQYF. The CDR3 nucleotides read TGTGCCAGCTCTTATAGACCGGGGGTAGATACGCAGTATTTT.

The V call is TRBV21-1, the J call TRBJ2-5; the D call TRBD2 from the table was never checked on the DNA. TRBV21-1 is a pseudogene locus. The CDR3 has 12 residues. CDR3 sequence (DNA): TGTGCCAGCAGCAACAAGCTGGAGACCCAGTACTTC. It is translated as CASSNKLETQYF.

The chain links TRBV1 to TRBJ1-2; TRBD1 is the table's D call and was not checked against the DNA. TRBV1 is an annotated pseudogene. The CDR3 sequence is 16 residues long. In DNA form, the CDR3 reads TGCACCAGCAGCCAACCTACAGGGGGCTTACCCTATGGCTACACCTTC. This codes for CTSSQPTGGLPYGYTF.

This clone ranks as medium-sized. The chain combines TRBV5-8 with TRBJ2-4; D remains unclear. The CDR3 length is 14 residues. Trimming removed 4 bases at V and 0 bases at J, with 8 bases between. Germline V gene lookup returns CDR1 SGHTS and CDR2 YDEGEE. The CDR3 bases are TGTGCCAGCAGCGTGGATCTAGCCAAAAACATTCAGTACTTC. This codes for CASSVDLAKNIQYF.

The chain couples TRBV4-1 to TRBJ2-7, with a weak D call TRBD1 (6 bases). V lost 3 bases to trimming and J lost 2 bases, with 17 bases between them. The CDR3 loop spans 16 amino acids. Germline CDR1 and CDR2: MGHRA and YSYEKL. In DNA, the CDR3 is TGCGCCAGCAGCCAGCAGGGGTTGGCCGCTACCTACGAGCAGTACTTC. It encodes CASSQQGLAATYEQYF.

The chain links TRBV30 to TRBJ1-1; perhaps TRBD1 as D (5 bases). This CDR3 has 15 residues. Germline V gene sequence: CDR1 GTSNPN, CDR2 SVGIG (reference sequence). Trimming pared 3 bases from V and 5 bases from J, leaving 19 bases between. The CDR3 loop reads CAWSPPGQGRTEAFF. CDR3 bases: TGTGCCTGGAGCCCCCCCGGGCAGGGAAGGACTGAAGCTTTCTTT.

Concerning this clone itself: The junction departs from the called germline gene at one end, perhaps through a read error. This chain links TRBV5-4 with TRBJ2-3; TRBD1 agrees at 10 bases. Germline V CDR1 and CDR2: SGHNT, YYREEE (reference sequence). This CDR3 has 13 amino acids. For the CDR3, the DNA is TGTGCCAGCAGCTCTACGCCGGGACAGGGGTCGGATTTT. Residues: CASSSTPGQGSDF. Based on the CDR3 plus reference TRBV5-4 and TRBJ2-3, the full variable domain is ETGVTQSPTHLIKTRGQQVTLRCSSQSGHNTVSWYQQALGQGPQFIFQYYREEENGRGNFPPRFSGLQFPNYSSELNVNALELDDSALYLCASSSTPGQGSDFGPGTRLTVL.

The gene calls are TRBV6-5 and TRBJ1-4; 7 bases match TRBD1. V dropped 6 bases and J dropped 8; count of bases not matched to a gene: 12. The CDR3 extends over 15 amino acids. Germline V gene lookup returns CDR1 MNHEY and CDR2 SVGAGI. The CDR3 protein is CASRPTRGQPEKLFF. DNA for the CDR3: TGTGCCAGCAGACCTACGCGGGGACAGCCGGAAAAACTGTTTTTT.

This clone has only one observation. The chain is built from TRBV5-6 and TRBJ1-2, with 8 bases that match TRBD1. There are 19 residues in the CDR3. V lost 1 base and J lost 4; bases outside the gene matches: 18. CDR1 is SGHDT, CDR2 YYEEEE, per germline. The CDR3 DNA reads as TGTGCCAGCAGCTTGTCAGGGGGCCAAAACAGGGGTTTCTTCTATGGCTACACCTTC. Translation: CASSLSGGQNRGFFYGYTF. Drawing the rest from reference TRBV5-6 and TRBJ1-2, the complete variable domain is DAGVTQSPTHLIKTRGQQVTLRCSPKSGHDTVSWYQQALGQGPQFIFQYYEEEERQRGNFPDRFSGHQFPNYSSELNVNALLLGDSALYLCASSLSGGQNRGFFYGYTFGSGTRLTVV.

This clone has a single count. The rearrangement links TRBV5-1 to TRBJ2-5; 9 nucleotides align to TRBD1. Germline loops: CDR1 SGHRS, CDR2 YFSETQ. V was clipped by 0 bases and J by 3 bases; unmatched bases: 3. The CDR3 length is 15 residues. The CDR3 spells CASSLATGGEETQYF. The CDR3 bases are TGCGCCAGCAGCTTGGCTACAGGGGGCGAAGAGACCCAGTACTTC.

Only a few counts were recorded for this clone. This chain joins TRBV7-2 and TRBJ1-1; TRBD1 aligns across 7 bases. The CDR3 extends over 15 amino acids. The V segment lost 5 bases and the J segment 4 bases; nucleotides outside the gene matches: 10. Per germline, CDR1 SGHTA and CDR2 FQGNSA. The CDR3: CASSPEQGKGTEAFF. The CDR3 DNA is TGTGCCAGCAGCCCCGAACAGGGGAAGGGCACTGAAGCTTTCTTT.

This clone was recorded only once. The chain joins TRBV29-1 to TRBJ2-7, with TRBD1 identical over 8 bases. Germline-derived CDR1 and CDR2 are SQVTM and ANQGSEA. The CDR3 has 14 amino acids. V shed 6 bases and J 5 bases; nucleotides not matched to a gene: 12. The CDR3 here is CSVDGQGGFDEQYF. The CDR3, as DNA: TGCAGCGTGGACGGACAGGGAGGTTTCGACGAGCAGTACTTC.